The 5 T cell receptor beta chains below all came from one sample that was sequenced in a study of blood T cell repertoires in COVID-19 (dated by TCRdb to about 2020). The library was generated by the immunoSEQ multiplex PCR assay. Held by TCRdb, this immuneACCESS table contains in-frame sequences only and omits some clones. Under half of the omission traces to an unresolved V gene where checked; the cause of the rest is unknown. Present in this sample are about 410,000 clones, approximately 91% of which were seen just once. The leading ten clones occupy approximately 1.5% of the sample. The sequencing input was peripheral blood. The receptors originated from a woman in her forties with COVID-19, enrolled during active disease.

About this clone: Other DNA sequences of this sample code for an identical CDR3. This sequence joins TRBV28 and TRBJ1-2; D is ambiguous. The CDR3 spans 12 residues. Per the germline V gene, CDR1 is MDHEN and CDR2 is SYDVKM. The germline V and J ends were trimmed by 1 base and 5 bases, with 5 bases remaining between them. The DNA of the CDR3 is TGTGCCAGCAGTTTATCGGGTTATGGCTACACCTTC. It yields the protein CASSLSGYGYTF.

The chain employs TRBV5-1 and TRBJ1-5; perhaps TRBD1 as D (5 bases). CDR1 is SGHRS and CDR2 is YFSETQ in the germline V gene. V lost 3 bases to trimming and J lost 3 bases, with 13 bases between them. The length of the CDR3 is 15 residues. The CDR3, as DNA: TGCGCCAGCAGCTATCAGGGCGGGGACAATCAGCCCCAGCATTTT. Translating gives CASSYQGGDNQPQHF.

This clone is a singleton in its sample. The same CDR3 arises from other DNA sequences in this sample as well. The chain couples TRBV4-1 to TRBJ2-5, with D perhaps TRBD1 (6 bases). Trimming took 1 base from V and 5 from J, leaving 17 bases between them. CDR1 is MGHRA, CDR2 YSYEKL, per germline. The CDR3 is 16 residues long. CDR3 DNA sequence: TGCGCCAGCAGCCAAGCCTTCACGTGGACAGAGGAGACCCAGTACTTC. It specifies CASSQAFTWTEETQYF.

This clone is a singleton in its sample. The chain couples TRBV7-9 to TRBJ1-4; 7 bases are shared with TRBD1. This CDR3 is 15 amino acids long. With V trimmed by 1 base and J by 3 bases, 2 bases remained unmatched. In germline, CDR1 is SEHNR, CDR2 FQNEAQ (reference sequence). DNA for the CDR3: TGTGCCAGCAGCTTAGGAGACAGGGCTAATGAAAAACTGTTTTTT. Protein sequence: CASSLGDRANEKLFF.

V gene TRBV4-3 combines with J gene TRBJ2-4; D not certain. Per germline, CDR1 LGHNA and CDR2 YSLEER. Deletions cut 0 bases from V and 8 bases from J, with 11 bases between. This CDR3 is built from 14 residues. The CDR3, as DNA: TGCGCCAGCAGCCAAGAGGAGCAGATGCACATTCAGTACTTC. This codes for CASSQEEQMHIQYF.